This TCR beta chain was documented in a study of blood T cell repertoires in COVID-19. Across the whole study: Both acute and convalescent COVID-19 samples were obtained from the United States, Italy and Spain. Sources were T cells, B-cell-depleted T cells, or PBMCs; the material itself was cDNA or gDNA.

The CDR3 has 17 amino acids. V lost 6 bases, J lost 0 bases, and 7 bases stayed unmatched. Germline CDR1 and CDR2: MDHEN and SYDVKM. Seattle cases were enrolled at active infection and followed longitudinally. Authors' processing steps: Reference gene primer amplification gave estimated nucleated cell counts. Using immunoSEQ multiplex PCR, the repertoire was profiled, and TCRdb retains in-frame clones only, with some absent. V and J calls and clone size are as listed in that table; D and trimming were resolved from the DNA. Of over 250,000 clones in the sample, approximately 93% were seen once. The clonotype comes from a woman aged 25-40 years with COVID-19, enrolled during active disease. The sequenced sample consisted of peripheral blood. The V gene is TRBV28, the J gene TRBJ2-6, with 8 bases aligning to TRBD1. The CDR3 bases are TGTGCCAGCAGATGGACGACAGGGGACTCTGGGGCCAACGTCCTGACTTTC. It specifies CASRWTTGDSGANVLTF.